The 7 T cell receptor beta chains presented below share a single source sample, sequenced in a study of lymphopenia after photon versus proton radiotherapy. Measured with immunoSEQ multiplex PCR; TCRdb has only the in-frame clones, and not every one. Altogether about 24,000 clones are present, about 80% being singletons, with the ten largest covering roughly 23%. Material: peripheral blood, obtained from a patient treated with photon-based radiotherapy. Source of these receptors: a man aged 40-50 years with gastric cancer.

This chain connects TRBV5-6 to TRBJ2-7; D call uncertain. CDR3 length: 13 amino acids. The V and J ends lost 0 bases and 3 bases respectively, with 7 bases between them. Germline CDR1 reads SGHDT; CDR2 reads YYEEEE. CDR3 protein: CASSLGTVYEQYF. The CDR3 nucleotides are TGTGCCAGCAGCTTGGGGACGGTCTACGAGCAGTACTTC.

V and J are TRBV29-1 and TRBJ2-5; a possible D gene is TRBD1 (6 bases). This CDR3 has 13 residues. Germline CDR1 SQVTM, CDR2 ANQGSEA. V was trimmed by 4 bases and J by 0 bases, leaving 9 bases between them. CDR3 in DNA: TGCAGCGTTGCCAGGGGATACCAAGAGACCCAGTACTTC. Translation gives CSVARGYQETQYF.

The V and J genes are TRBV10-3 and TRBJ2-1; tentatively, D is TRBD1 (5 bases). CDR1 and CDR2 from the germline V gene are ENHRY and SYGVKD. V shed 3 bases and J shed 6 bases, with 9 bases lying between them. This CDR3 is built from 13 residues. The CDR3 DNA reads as TGTGCCATCAGTGAATTTCAGGGCAATGAGCAGTTCTTC. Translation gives CAISEFQGNEQFF.

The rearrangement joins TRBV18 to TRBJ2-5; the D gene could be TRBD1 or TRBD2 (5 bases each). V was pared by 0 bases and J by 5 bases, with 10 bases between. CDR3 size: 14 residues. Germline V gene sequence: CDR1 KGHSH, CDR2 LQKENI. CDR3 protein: CASSPPRGGETQYF. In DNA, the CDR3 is TGTGCCAGCTCACCACCGAGGGGTGGGGAGACCCAGTACTTC.

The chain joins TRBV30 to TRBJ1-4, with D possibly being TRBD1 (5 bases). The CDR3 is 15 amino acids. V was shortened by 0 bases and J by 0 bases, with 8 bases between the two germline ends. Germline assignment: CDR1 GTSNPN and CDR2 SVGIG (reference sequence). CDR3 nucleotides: TGTGCCTGGAGTGTCGGGGGAGCAACTAATGAAAAACTGTTTTTT. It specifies CAWSVGGATNEKLFF. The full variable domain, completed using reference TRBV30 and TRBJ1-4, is SQTIHQWPATLVQPVGSPLSLECTVEGTSNPNLYWYRQAAGRGLQLLFYSVGIGQISSEVPQNLSASRPQDRQFILSSKKLLLSDSGFYLCAWSVGGATNEKLFFGSGTQLSVL.

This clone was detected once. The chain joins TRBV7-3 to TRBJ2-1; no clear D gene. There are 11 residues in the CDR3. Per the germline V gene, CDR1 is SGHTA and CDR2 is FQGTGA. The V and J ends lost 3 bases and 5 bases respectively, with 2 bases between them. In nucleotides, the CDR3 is TGTGCCAGCAGCTTCAACAATGAGCAGTTCTTC. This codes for CASSFNNEQFF.

The CDR3 DNA reads TGCAGCGTTGAAGATGGGGAAAACCGGGGCATTCAGTACTTC. Its protein product is CSVEDGENRGIQYF. This chain uses TRBV29-1 with TRBJ2-4; possibly TRBD2 for D (5 bases). CDR3 size: 14 residues. Germline V lookup: CDR1 SQVTM, CDR2 ANQGSEA. V shed 0 bases and J shed 9 bases, with 15 bases lying between them. Looking up the rest from reference TRBV29-1 and TRBJ2-4 gives the full variable domain: SAVISQKPSRDICQRGTSLTIQCQVDSQVTMMFWYRQQPGQSLTLIATANQGSEATYESGFVIDKFPISRPNLTFSTLTVSNMSPEDSSIYLCSVEDGENRGIQYFGAGTRLSVL.